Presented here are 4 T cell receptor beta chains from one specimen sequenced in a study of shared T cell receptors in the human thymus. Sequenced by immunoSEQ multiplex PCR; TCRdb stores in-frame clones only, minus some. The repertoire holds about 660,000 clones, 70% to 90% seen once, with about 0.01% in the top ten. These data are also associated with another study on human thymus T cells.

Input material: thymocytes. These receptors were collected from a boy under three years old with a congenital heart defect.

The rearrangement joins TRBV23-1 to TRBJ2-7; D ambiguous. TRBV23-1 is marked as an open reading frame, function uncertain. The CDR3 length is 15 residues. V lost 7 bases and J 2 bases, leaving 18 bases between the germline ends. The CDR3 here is CASTLPPIRTYEQYF. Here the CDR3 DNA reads TGCGCCAGCACCTTACCCCCAATCAGAACCTACGAGCAGTACTTC.

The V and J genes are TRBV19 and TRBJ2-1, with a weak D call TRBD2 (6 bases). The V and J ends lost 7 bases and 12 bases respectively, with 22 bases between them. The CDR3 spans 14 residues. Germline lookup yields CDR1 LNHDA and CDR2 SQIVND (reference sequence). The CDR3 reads CASTTPGAKVGQFF. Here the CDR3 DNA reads TGTGCCAGTACCACACCGGGAGCCAAAGTTGGGCAGTTCTTC.

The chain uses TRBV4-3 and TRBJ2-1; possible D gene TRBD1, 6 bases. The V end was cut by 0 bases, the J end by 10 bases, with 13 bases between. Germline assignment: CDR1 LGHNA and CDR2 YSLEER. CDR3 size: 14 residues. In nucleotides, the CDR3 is TGCGCCAGCAGCCAAGATGGGGCAGGGGCCGAGCAGTTCTTC. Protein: CASSQDGAGAEQFF.

The DNA of the CDR3 is TGTGCCAGTAGTATTAAGGCGGGGGTGGAACGGTATGGCTACACCTTC. Amino acid sequence: CASSIKAGVERYGYTF. This chain connects TRBV19 to TRBJ1-2; a possible D gene is TRBD1 (5 bases). Trimming removed 3 bases from V and 5 bases from J, with 19 bases in between. CDR3 length equals 16 residues. Germline CDR1 reads LNHDA; CDR2 reads SQIVND (reference sequence).